A single sample is the source of the 6 T cell receptor beta chains below, sequenced in a study of blood T cell repertoires in COVID-19. Assay: immunoSEQ multiplex PCR; the TCRdb copy retains only in-frame clones and omits some. Of nearly 350,000 clones in the sample, around 91% were seen once. The sequenced material came from peripheral blood. The receptors come from a woman under 30 who had recovered from COVID-19.

V and J are TRBV9 and TRBJ1-1; D not certain. V lost 0 bases to trimming and J lost 1 base, with 13 bases between them. The length of the CDR3 is 16 residues. From germline, CDR1 is SGDLS and CDR2 YYNGEE. The CDR3 DNA reads as TGTGCCAGCAGCGTAGTTCCCGAAATGAGGAACACTGAAGCTTTCTTT. This encodes CASSVVPEMRNTEAFF.

The CDR3 DNA reads as TGTGCCAGCTCTACAGGGACGGGCGGTTCACCCCTCCACTTT. Protein product: CASSTGTGGSPLHF. The chain combines TRBV18 with TRBJ1-6, with D perhaps TRBD1 (6 bases). This CDR3 spans 14 amino acids. CDR1 is KGHSH and CDR2 is LQKENI in the germline V gene. V was cut by 6 bases and J by 9 bases, with 15 bases left in between.

V and J are TRBV7-6 and TRBJ2-5; 11 bases fit TRBD2. The V segment lost 2 bases and the J segment 1 base; nucleotides outside the gene matches: 9. The germline gives CDR1 SGHVS, CDR2 FNYEAQ. The CDR3 is 18 residues long. In DNA, the CDR3 is TGTGCCAGCAGCTTAATCGCGGGGACTAGCGGTACCCAAGAGACCCAGTACTTC. Amino acid sequence: CASSLIAGTSGTQETQYF. Based on the CDR3 plus reference TRBV7-6 and TRBJ2-5, the full variable domain is GAGVSQSPRYKVTKRGQDVALRCDPISGHVSLYWYRQALGQGPEFLTYFNYEAQQDKSGLPNDRFSAERPEGSISTLTIQRTEQRDSAMYRCASSLIAGTSGTQETQYFGPGTRLLVL.

This chain connects TRBV5-4 to TRBJ1-6; the D gene is possibly TRBD1 (6 bases). Trimming took off 0 bases at V and 7 bases at J, with 11 bases between the two ends. The germline CDR1 and CDR2 sequences are SGHNT and YYREEE (reference sequence). The CDR3 has 15 amino acids. The CDR3 DNA reads as TGTGCCAGCAGCTTGGGGCAGGGGTGGAATTCACCCCTCCACTTT. This codes for CASSLGQGWNSPLHF.

This chain joins TRBV7-2 and TRBJ2-5, with D possibly being TRBD2 (5 bases). From germline, CDR1 is SGHTA and CDR2 FQGNSA. CDR3 length: 15 amino acids. V lost 5 bases to trimming and J lost 5 bases, with 18 bases between them. DNA for the CDR3: TGTGCCAGCAGCCCAACCTACTTCCAGCGGGAGACCCAGTACTTC. It translates to CASSPTYFQRETQYF.

The rearrangement links TRBV29-1 to TRBJ1-1, with D perhaps matching TRBD1 (5 bases). Germline CDR1 SQVTM, CDR2 ANQGSEA. The CDR3 consists of 13 residues. Trimming took 7 bases from V and 3 from J, leaving 15 bases between them. CDR3 bases: TGCAGCGGCCGGTTGATAGGGGACACTGAAGCTTTCTTT. Protein product: CSGRLIGDTEAFF.